Below, 29 T cell receptor beta chains from the same sample are listed, as sequenced in a study of Graves' ophthalmopathy and Graves' hyperthyroidism. RNA transcripts provided the template for amplifying TCR beta CDR3 regions. In the first round, RT-PCR was carried out with HTBI primers, and a multiplex PCR formed the second round. Each CDR3 protein is one row after TCRdb ran MiXCR on the multiplex PCR reads. Found here are approximately 540,000 distinct CDR3 sequences, under 40% of them singletons; the top ten hold over 3.5%. Material: peripheral blood or thyroid tissue (not recorded which). The receptors stem from an adult man with Graves' hyperthyroidism.

This clonotype occurred many times. V usage is TRBV10-3 and J usage is TRBJ2-3, with D perhaps matching TRBD1 or TRBD2 (5 bases each). The germline V gene encodes CDR1 ENHRY and CDR2 SYGVKD. V was clipped by 3 bases and J by 0 bases, with 7 bases between them. The CDR3 extends over 14 amino acids. CDR3 sequence: CAISDRDSTDTQYF. CDR3 nucleotides: TGTGCCATCAGTGATAGGGACAGCACAGATACGCAGTATTTT.

This clonotype was seen many times. The V gene is TRBV7-3, the J gene TRBJ1-5; D is unresolved. The CDR3 contains 13 residues. Germline values: CDR1 SGHTA, CDR2 FQGTGA. Between the trimmed V and J ends, which lost 2 bases and 6 bases, there was a span of 8 bases. The CDR3 is CASSLGWGQPQHF. The CDR3 DNA reads TGTGCCAGCAGCTTAGGATGGGGTCAGCCCCAGCATTTT.

The chain uses TRBV7-9 and TRBJ1-2; 7 bases map to TRBD1. The junction had 9 bases not matched to a gene; V was cut back by 6 bases and J by 2 bases. The CDR3 has 15 amino acids. Germline V gene data show CDR1 as SEHNR and CDR2 as FQNEAQ (reference sequence). CDR3 residues: CASSLGDRGNYGYTF. CDR3 nucleotide sequence: TGTGCCAGCAGTTTGGGGGACAGAGGGAACTATGGCTACACCTTC. Using reference TRBV7-9 and TRBJ1-2 for the parts outside the CDR3, the full variable domain is DTGVSQNPRHKITKRGQNVTFRCDPISEHNRLYWYRQTLGQGPEFLTYFQNEAQLEKSRLLSDRFSAERPKGSFSTLEIQRTEQGDSAMYLCASSLGDRGNYGYTFGSGTRLTVV.

The chain is built from TRBV10-3 and TRBJ2-7, with D tentatively TRBD2 (6 bases). The CDR3 is made up of 14 amino acids. CDR1 is ENHRY and CDR2 is SYGVKD in the germline V gene. This CDR3 is CVVSGGDNPYEQYF. The CDR3 DNA reads as TGTGTCGTCAGTGGAGGGGATAATCCCTACGAGCAGTACTTC.

As concerns this clonotype: Possible read error: a much larger clone is one base away. This chain joins TRBV7-6 and TRBJ2-5; possibly TRBD2 for D (6 bases). The CDR3 length is 15 residues. Germline CDR1 is SGHVS and CDR2 is FNYEAQ. CDR3 coding DNA: TGTGCCAGCAGCGTAGAAGGCGGAGGGATAAAGACCCGGTACTTC. Translation: CASSVEGGGIKTRYF.

The rearrangement uses TRBV15 and TRBJ1-6; D unresolved. From germline, CDR1 is LNHNV and CDR2 YYDKDF (reference sequence). This CDR3 is built from 12 residues. The V end lost 5 bases, the J end lost 14 bases, and 13 bases lay between the germline ends. The CDR3, as DNA: TGTGCCACCAGCGTCCAACTTCGAACCCTCCACTTT. Residues: CATSVQLRTLHF.

The chain links TRBV10-2 to TRBJ2-1; TRBD2 agrees at 7 bases. J was trimmed by 10 bases and V by 8 bases; bases with no gene match: 11. Looked up from germline, CDR1 is WSHSY and CDR2 is SAAADI. The CDR3 sequence is 13 residues long. CDR3 sequence: CASGGEWGKEQFF. In nucleotides, the CDR3 is TGCGCCAGCGGGGGGGAGTGGGGGAAGGAGCAGTTCTTC.

This clonotype is a singleton in its sample. The chain links TRBV9 to TRBJ2-6, with 9 bases that match TRBD1. Trimming at V came to 6 bases and at J to 0 bases, leaving 10 bases not matched to a gene. Per germline, CDR1 SGDLS and CDR2 YYNGEE. There are 18 residues in the CDR3. CDR3 coding DNA: TGTGCCAGCACCCCGGGGACAGGGAGGTCCTCTGGGGCCAACGTCCTGACTTTC. It is translated as CASTPGTGRSSGANVLTF.

This clonotype was recorded at least ten times. The chain employs TRBV5-4 and TRBJ1-1; D is undetermined. Trimming took off 0 bases at V and 4 bases at J, with 13 bases between the two ends. The CDR3 sequence is 15 residues long. CDR1 is SGHNT, CDR2 YYREEE, per germline (reference sequence). The CDR3 protein is CASSLDPGGGTEAFF. Here the CDR3 DNA reads TGTGCCAGCAGCTTGGATCCGGGAGGAGGCACTGAAGCTTTCTTT.

This clonotype has at least ten counts. The genes are TRBV11-2 and TRBJ2-5; D might be TRBD1 (5 bases). Germline V gene data show CDR1 as SGHAT and CDR2 as FQNNGV. V lost 1 base and J 0 bases, leaving 9 bases between the germline ends. The CDR3 consists of 15 residues. The CDR3 coding sequence is TGTGCCAGCAGCTTAGGGCAGGGATACCAAGAGACCCAGTACTTC. Protein sequence: CASSLGQGYQETQYF.

The genes are TRBV18 and TRBJ2-7; no definite D call. The CDR3 is made up of 12 amino acids. Germline CDR1 and CDR2: KGHSH and LQKENI. Trimming removed 2 bases from V and 6 bases from J, with 8 bases in between. DNA of the CDR3: TGTGCCAGCTCACCATACGGTGGCGAGCAGTACTTC. Protein product: CASSPYGGEQYF.

A remark on this clonotype: The junction differs from germline at one of its ends, possibly a read error. The chain is built from TRBV19 and TRBJ1-6; TRBD1 agrees at 8 bases. The germline V gene has CDR1 LNHDA and CDR2 SQIVND (reference sequence). This CDR3 is 14 amino acids long. Here the CDR3 DNA reads TGTGCCGGTAGTATAGGCGGCGCCGGGACAGGCCTCCACTTT. This encodes CAGSIGGAGTGLHF.

This clonotype was observed a handful of times. The genes are TRBV3-1 and TRBJ2-5; D is perhaps TRBD1 or TRBD2 (5 bases each). V was clipped by 1 base and J by 2 bases, with 17 bases between them. CDR3 length equals 17 residues. From germline, CDR1 is LGHDT and CDR2 YNNKEL (reference sequence). CDR3 region: CASSQGAVAWTQETQYF. The CDR3 nucleotides read TGTGCCAGCAGCCAAGGGGCGGTAGCGTGGACACAAGAGACCCAGTACTTC.

This clonotype was seen a single time. As DNA, the CDR3 is TGTGCCAGCAGCTTAGTACAGCCCACAGTCCAAGAGACCCAGTACTTC. As protein: CASSLVQPTVQETQYF. The chain links TRBV7-9 to TRBJ2-5; unclear D gene. The V and J ends lost 1 base and 1 base respectively, with 13 bases between them. The CDR3 has 16 residues. The V gene's germline CDR1 is SEHNR and CDR2 FQNEAQ (reference sequence).

This clonotype was seen once. Since a much larger clone is just one base distant, this may be a read error. The chain has TRBV7-9 and TRBJ2-5; tentative D call: TRBD2 (6 bases). This CDR3 is 13 amino acids long. Germline V gene lookup returns CDR1 SEHNR and CDR2 FQNEAQ (reference sequence). The CDR3 is CGSLRGGQETQYF. CDR3 bases: TGTGGCAGCTTGCGGGGAGGCCAAGAGACCCAGTACTTC.

Regarding this clonotype: With a much larger clone just one base away, this may be a read error. The conserved closing phenylalanine or tryptophan is absent in this CDR3, likely reflecting a read error. The chain is built from TRBV7-2 and TRBJ2-6; tentatively, D is TRBD1 (6 bases). Germline-derived CDR1 and CDR2 are SGHTA and FQGNSA. V lost 5 bases, J lost 4 bases, and 18 bases lay in between. The CDR3 length is 17 residues. The CDR3 protein is CASSTTDRSRGANVLTS. In nucleotides, the CDR3 is TGTGCCAGCAGCACAACTGACAGGTCGCGGGGGGCCAACGTCCTGACTTCC.

V gene TRBV29-1 combines with J gene TRBJ1-2, with D perhaps TRBD1 (5 bases). The CDR3 is 13 amino acids. Germline lookup yields CDR1 SQVTM and CDR2 ANQGSEA. The V and J ends lost 3 bases and 4 bases respectively, with 12 bases between them. The CDR3 is CSVDPGTIYGYTF. The CDR3 nucleotides are TGCAGCGTTGACCCTGGGACTATCTATGGCTACACCTTC.

This clonotype showed up many times. The DNA for the CDR3 is TGTGCCATCAGTGCGGCCGGGACAGGGGGCTGGAGTAACTATGGCTACACCTTC. As protein: CAISAAGTGGWSNYGYTF. The V gene is TRBV10-3, the J gene TRBJ1-2; TRBD1 agrees at 12 bases. The CDR3 is made up of 18 amino acids. With V trimmed by 4 bases and J by 1 base, 10 bases remained unmatched. Germline-derived CDR1 and CDR2 are ENHRY and SYGVKD.

The rearrangement joins TRBV12-3 or TRBV12-4 to TRBJ2-2; 8 nucleotides align to TRBD2. With V trimmed by 4 bases and J by 7 bases, 14 bases remained unmatched. CDR3 size: 17 residues. The CDR3 region is CASSYAPGLAARGELFF. The DNA of the CDR3 is TGTGCCAGCAGTTACGCTCCCGGACTAGCTGCCCGCGGGGAGCTGTTTTTT.

This clonotype has ten or more counts. The chain has TRBV10-3 and TRBJ2-3, with 8 bases that match TRBD1. The J segment lost 8 bases and the V segment lost 2 bases, leaving 12 bases of the junction unmatched. The germline gives CDR1 ENHRY, CDR2 SYGVKD. CDR3 length: 16 residues. The CDR3 bases are TGTGCCATCAGTGAGGTTCAGGGGGCATCTTACGGTACGCAGTATTTT. Translating it yields CAISEVQGASYGTQYF.

At least ten counts were recorded for this clonotype. The chain links TRBV2 to TRBJ1-2; 10 bases are a match to TRBD1. V shed 4 bases, J shed 4 bases, and the junction held 0 bases outside the gene matches. This CDR3 has 13 amino acids. Germline lookup yields CDR1 SNHLY and CDR2 FYNNEI. The CDR3 is CASSGDRGYGYTF. CDR3 nucleotides: TGTGCCAGCAGTGGGGACAGGGGCTATGGCTACACCTTC.

The DNA for the CDR3 is TGTGCCACCAGCAGGACCGGACAGGGTGGAGAGACCCAGTACTTC. Its protein is CATSRTGQGGETQYF. The chain employs TRBV15 and TRBJ2-5, with 8 bases that match TRBD1. Germline V gene data show CDR1 as LNHNV and CDR2 as YYDKDF (reference sequence). Trimming at V came to 3 bases and at J to 4 bases, leaving 7 bases not matched to a gene. The CDR3 is made up of 15 amino acids.

Of note for this clonotype: A read error may account for a junction end that differs from germline. This chain links TRBV10-2 with TRBJ2-7, with 8 bases that match TRBD2. CDR3 size: 14 residues. CDR1 WSHSY and CDR2 SAAADI come from the germline V gene. The DNA for the CDR3 is TGTGCCAGCAGTTTAAGCGGGAGCTCCTACGAGCAGCACTTC. Encoded protein: CASSLSGSSYEQHF.

This chain joins TRBV7-9 and TRBJ2-6; D ambiguous. Germline V gives CDR1 SEHNR, CDR2 FQNEAQ (reference sequence). This CDR3 has 15 amino acids. Trimming left V 5 bases short and J 2 bases short, with 10 bases between. The CDR3 spells CASSPLNTGANVLTF. The CDR3 DNA follows: TGTGCCAGCAGCCCCCTGAACACTGGGGCCAACGTCCTGACTTTC.

This chain connects TRBV12-3 or TRBV12-4 to TRBJ2-5; a weak D match, TRBD2 (7 bases). The CDR3 spans 14 residues. Trimming shortened V by 5 bases and J by 5 bases, and 15 bases separated the two germline ends. The CDR3 here is CASSPQGRGETQYF. As DNA, the CDR3 is TGTGCCAGCAGTCCCCAGGGGAGGGGTGAGACCCAGTACTTC.

This clonotype was recorded at least ten times. The chain recombines TRBV2 with TRBJ1-2; D gene unclear. The V end was cut by 6 bases, the J end by 2 bases, with 7 bases between. The CDR3 has 12 residues. CDR1 SNHLY and CDR2 FYNNEI come from the germline V gene. The CDR3 reads CASSSPNYGYTF. The CDR3 coding sequence is TGTGCCAGCAGCAGCCCCAACTATGGCTACACCTTC.

The rearrangement joins TRBV5-5 to TRBJ1-1; unclear D gene. This CDR3 comprises 19 residues. The V gene's germline CDR1 is SGHKS and CDR2 YYEKEE (reference sequence). Trimming removed 2 bases from V and 0 bases from J, with 23 bases in between. In nucleotides, the CDR3 is TGTGCCAGCAGCTTCAACCCGGTAGTGGGCAGCTCCATGAACACTGAAGCTTTCTTT. This gives the protein CASSFNPVVGSSMNTEAFF.

This clonotype was seen repeatedly, ten times or more. The gene calls are TRBV5-1 and TRBJ2-5; 8 bases line up with TRBD1. Losses at the gene ends were 4 bases for V and 1 base for J; bases not matched to a gene: 9. The CDR3 spans 16 residues. Germline values: CDR1 SGHRS, CDR2 YFSETQ. DNA for the CDR3: TGCGCCAGCAGCGTACTACAGGGGGTGCCCCAAGAGACCCAGTACTTC. Its protein is CASSVLQGVPQETQYF.

The chain combines TRBV7-9 with TRBJ1-6; 7 bases agree with TRBD1. Germline V gene data show CDR1 as SEHNR and CDR2 as FQNEAQ (reference sequence). The CDR3 totals 15 residues. V dropped 3 bases and J dropped 8; count of bases not matched to a gene: 7. In DNA form, the CDR3 reads TGTGCCAGCAGCTTTTCCGGGACAGCGTATTCACCCCTCCACTTT. It is translated as CASSFSGTAYSPLHF.